This TCR beta chain is from a study of T-cell reconstitution after alpha-beta-depleted transplantation in children. Points from the study as a whole: Reported findings indicate that, about two months after transplant, alpha-beta T cells came from several hundred expanded clones, which were derived from non-depleted graft cells. At the one-year point after transplant, T-cell counts and TCRbeta diversity were found to come mostly from T cells that had been newly produced. Where some patients showed high TCRbeta diversity at day 60, it came from recipient T cells and thymic progenitors that had survived.

Germline V lookup: CDR1 SQVTM, CDR2 ANQGSEA. The CDR3 has 19 residues. V gave up 1 base and J gave up 4 bases; unmatched junction bases: 14. The TCRbeta library was prepared with unique molecular identifiers. TCRdb re-derived calls from the PCR reads in MiXCR, one entry per CDR3 protein. This table has fewer than 700,000 distinct CDR3 sequences, roughly 13% appearing once. With regard to this clonotype: Its target is not known.

This TCR came from a male patient between 10 and 17 years old who had a stem cell transplant for acute myeloid leukemia, so the T cells may come from the graft donor. Sequenced here: PBMCs, mostly from graft donor cells, sampled 360 days after TCRalphabeta/CD19-depleted stem cell transplant. The chain carries TRBV29-1 and TRBJ2-1; 12 bases agree with TRBD2. CDR3 in amino acids: CSVEVRLAGGPWGYNEQFF. DNA of the CDR3: TGCAGCGTTGAAGTCCGTCTAGCGGGAGGGCCGTGGGGTTACAATGAGCAGTTCTTC.